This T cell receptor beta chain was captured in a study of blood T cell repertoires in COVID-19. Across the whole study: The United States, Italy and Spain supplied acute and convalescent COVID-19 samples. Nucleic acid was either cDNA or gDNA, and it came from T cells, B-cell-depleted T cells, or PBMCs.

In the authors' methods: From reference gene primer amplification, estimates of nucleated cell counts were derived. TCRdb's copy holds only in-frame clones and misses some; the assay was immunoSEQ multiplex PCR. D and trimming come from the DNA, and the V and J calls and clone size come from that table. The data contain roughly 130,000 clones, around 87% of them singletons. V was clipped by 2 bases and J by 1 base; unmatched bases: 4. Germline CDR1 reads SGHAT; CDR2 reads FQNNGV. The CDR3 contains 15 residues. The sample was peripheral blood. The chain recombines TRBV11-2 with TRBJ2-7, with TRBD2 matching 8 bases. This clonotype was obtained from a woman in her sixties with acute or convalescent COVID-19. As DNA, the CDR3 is TGTGCCAGCAGCTTAATGTCTAGCGGGTCCTACGAGCAGTACTTC. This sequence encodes CASSLMSSGSYEQYF.